This T cell receptor beta chain emerged from a study of OX40 agonist ivuxolimab in advanced cancers. Study context: Patients were infused with ivuxolimab every 2 weeks at 0.01 to 10 mg/kg.

With regard to this clone: The antigen is not known.

The assay was immunoSEQ multiplex PCR, and TCRdb's table has in-frame clones only and misses some. Among under 100,000 clones listed, roughly 88% were seen once. Germline CDR1 is MDHEN and CDR2 is SYDVKM. This CDR3 is 15 amino acids long. The germline V and J ends were trimmed by 5 bases and 0 bases, with 13 bases remaining between them. Study outcomes and limitations: Dosing at 0.1 to 3.0 mg/kg was accompanied by clonal expansion of CD4+ and CD8+ blood T cells by week 6.

Sequencing used CD4+ or CD8+ T cells sorted from blood, obtained in a trial of the OX40 agonist ivuxolimab. This chain uses TRBV28 with TRBJ2-5, with D tentatively TRBD2 (6 bases). The TCR originated in an adult with an advanced solid tumor such as melanoma, head and neck, liver or kidney cancer. The chain's CDR3 is CASSLLAQYQETQYF. For the CDR3, the DNA is TGTGCCAGCAGTCTGCTAGCGCAGTACCAAGAGACCCAGTACTTC.